The 9 T cell receptor beta chains below come from one sample, sequenced in a study of blood T cell repertoires in COVID-19. The method was immunoSEQ multiplex PCR; TCRdb's version includes in-frame clones alone and lacks a portion of them. The data show roughly 49,000 clones, over 80% seen once. Sequencing was carried out using peripheral blood. These receptors were obtained from a middle-aged man with acute or convalescent COVID-19.

The chain couples TRBV19 to TRBJ1-5, with 11 bases that match TRBD1. The CDR3 length is 13 residues. CDR1 LNHDA and CDR2 SQIVND come from the germline V gene (reference sequence). Germline trimming cut 7 bases from V and 7 bases from J; bases unmatched to any gene: 3. CDR3 residues: CASTGTGGQPQHF. CDR3 DNA sequence: TGTGCCAGTACCGGGACAGGGGGACAGCCCCAGCATTTT.

This sequence joins TRBV5-4 and TRBJ2-3, with TRBD1 as a possible D gene (6 bases). Trimming shortened V by 0 bases and J by 1 base, and 6 bases separated the two germline ends. Germline V gene lookup returns CDR1 SGHNT and CDR2 YYREEE (reference sequence). The CDR3 is 14 amino acids. The CDR3 coding sequence is TGTGCCAGCAGCTTGGACAGGGGCACAGATACGCAGTATTTT. It codes for CASSLDRGTDTQYF.

The chain is built from TRBV29-1 and TRBJ1-4; TRBD1 might be the D (6 bases). The CDR3 has 14 amino acids. Trimming cost V 6 bases and J 7 bases, with 18 bases left between them. The germline gives CDR1 SQVTM, CDR2 ANQGSEA. The CDR3 nucleotides are TGCAGCGTGGCAACAGGGCGGGTGGGTGAAAAACTGTTTTTT. Translation gives CSVATGRVGEKLFF.

The chain employs TRBV7-2 and TRBJ1-5; D gene unclear. Per the germline V gene, CDR1 is SGHTA and CDR2 is FQGNSA. The CDR3 totals 15 residues. The V end was cut by 2 bases, the J end by 0 bases, with 8 bases between. CDR3 sequence: CASSLSRHSNQPQHF. The CDR3 region has the DNA TGTGCCAGCAGCTTAAGCAGACATAGCAATCAGCCCCAGCATTTT.

This chain joins TRBV18 and TRBJ1-3; 7 nucleotides align to TRBD1. The CDR3 sequence is 16 residues long. Germline V gene sequence: CDR1 KGHSH, CDR2 LQKENI. V dropped 2 bases and J dropped 4; count of bases not matched to a gene: 8. CDR3 DNA sequence: TGTGCCAGCTCACCAAAAACAGGGGTATTCGGAAACACCATATATTTT. Its translation: CASSPKTGVFGNTIYF.

This chain joins TRBV11-2 and TRBJ1-2; 10 nucleotides align to TRBD1. Trimming cost V 5 bases and J 9 bases; bases outside gene matches: 9. There are 14 residues in the CDR3. The V gene's germline CDR1 is SGHAT and CDR2 FQNNGV. CDR3 coding DNA: TGTGCCAGCAGCCCCGGGACAGGGGAAGGGAGCTACACCTTC. This translates into CASSPGTGEGSYTF.

The V call is TRBV5-6, the J call TRBJ2-1, with 8 nucleotides matching TRBD2. The CDR3 runs to 17 residues. With 4 bases clipped from V and 7 bases from J, the junction kept 16 bases outside the gene matches. Germline-derived CDR1 and CDR2 are SGHDT and YYEEEE. This CDR3 is CASSISTVAGGGNEQFF. CDR3 DNA sequence: TGTGCCAGCAGCATATCGACTGTGGCGGGGGGCGGGAATGAGCAGTTCTTC. The full variable domain, completed using reference TRBV5-6 and TRBJ2-1, is DAGVTQSPTHLIKTRGQQVTLRCSPKSGHDTVSWYQQALGQGPQFIFQYYEEEERQRGNFPDRFSGHQFPNYSSELNVNALLLGDSALYLCASSISTVAGGGNEQFFGPGTRLTVL.

The chain carries TRBV27 and TRBJ1-2, with 10 bases matching TRBD1. Per the germline V gene, CDR1 is MNHEY and CDR2 is SMNVEV (reference sequence). The CDR3 has 15 residues. V lost 1 base and J lost 7; bases outside the gene matches: 6. CDR3 sequence reads: CASSLLGQGGSGYTF. CDR3 in DNA: TGTGCCAGCAGTTTATTAGGACAGGGGGGATCTGGCTACACCTTC.

V usage is TRBV3-1 (or the pseudogene TRBV3-2) and J usage is TRBJ1-1, with 9 positions matching TRBD1. The CDR3 has 15 amino acids. CDR1 and CDR2 from the germline V gene are LGHDT and YNNKEL (reference sequence). V trimming: 4 bases; J trimming: 5 bases; junction bases outside the gene matches: 8. Here the CDR3 reads CASSRHRGRRTEAFF. CDR3 sequence (DNA): TGTGCCAGCAGCCGTCACAGGGGGCGCAGGACTGAAGCTTTCTTT.